The 17 T cell receptor beta chains listed next were all sequenced from one sample in a study of regulatory T cells in long-lasting Graves disease. As to time point: newly diagnosed GD, antithyroid drugs for less than 3 months. Generation of the TCR library employed RNA extracted from PBMCs. iRepertoire HTBI primers and Arm-PCR of CDR3 regions built TCR beta libraries. Using its own MiXCR run on the multiplex PCR reads, TCRdb lists one record per CDR3 protein. The repertoire has roughly 500,000 distinct CDR3 sequences, around an eighth of them found once; the top ten carry roughly a tenth. This same sample was also taken into another study, of T cells in Graves' hyperthyroidism and ophthalmopathy.

Sequenced here: peripheral blood mononuclear cells (PBMCs), sampled at new diagnosis, from a patient treated with antithyroid drugs. These receptors came from a man aged 30 to 45 with Graves disease.

This clonotype was observed at least ten times. The chain recombines TRBV4-2 with TRBJ2-1; 8 positions match TRBD2. V was clipped by 0 bases and J by 9 bases; unmatched bases: 4. The germline V gene has CDR1 LGHNA and CDR2 YNFKEQ. The CDR3 length is 14 residues. Here the CDR3 DNA reads TGTGCCAGCAGCCAAGAGACAGCGGGAGCTGAGCAGTTCTTC. Amino acids: CASSQETAGAEQFF.

This clonotype was picked up many times. The rearrangement joins TRBV12-3 or TRBV12-4 to TRBJ2-5; 12 bases agree with TRBD2. The CDR3 covers 17 residues. V lost 4 bases to trimming and J lost 4 bases; unmatched junction nucleotides: 10. The CDR3 sequence: CASSSPLTSGSGETQYF. As DNA, the CDR3 is TGTGCCAGCAGTTCCCCCCTGACTAGCGGGAGTGGAGAGACCCAGTACTTC.

This clonotype was found a few times. The rearrangement joins TRBV3-1 to TRBJ2-6, with 9 bases that match TRBD1. Germline V gene lookup returns CDR1 LGHDT and CDR2 YNNKEL (reference sequence). V was clipped by 4 bases and J by 0 bases; unmatched bases: 10. This CDR3 spans 19 amino acids. In DNA, the CDR3 is TGTGCCAGCAGCCCTCCGGGACAGGGACTCTCCTCTGGGGCCAACGTCCTGACTTTC. Amino acids: CASSPPGQGLSSGANVLTF.

At least ten counts were recorded for this clonotype. The chain combines TRBV30 with TRBJ2-5; D remains unclear. The germline V gene encodes CDR1 GTSNPN and CDR2 SVGIG (reference sequence). This CDR3 has 12 residues. Trimming pared 1 base from V and 3 bases from J, leaving 6 bases between. The CDR3 sequence: CAWSATKETQYF. CDR3 DNA sequence: TGTGCCTGGAGTGCGACAAAAGAGACCCAGTACTTC.

The V gene is TRBV10-3, the J gene TRBJ2-5; no clear D. The CDR3 totals 11 residues. V dropped 4 bases and J dropped 4 bases, with 4 bases sitting between them. CDR1 and CDR2 from the germline V gene are ENHRY and SYGVKD. The CDR3 nucleotides are TGTGCCATCAGTGTCCGAGAGACCCAGTACTTC. It translates to CAISVRETQYF.

Many counts were recorded for this clonotype. The rearrangement joins TRBV29-1 to TRBJ2-7, with 8 bases identical to TRBD1. V shed 7 bases, J shed 6 bases, and the junction held 17 bases outside the gene matches. The CDR3 covers 15 residues. Germline CDR1 is SQVTM and CDR2 is ANQGSEA. CDR3 DNA sequence: TGCAGCGAGGGCCCCAAACAGGGGGGCCAGGCCGAGCAGTACTTC. Translation gives CSEGPKQGGQAEQYF.

In this sample, this clonotype turned up a few times. The V gene is TRBV20-1, the J gene TRBJ2-1, with 16 bases identical to TRBD2. The length of the CDR3 is 15 residues. With V trimmed by 6 bases and J by 2 bases, 1 base remained unmatched. CDR1 DFQATT and CDR2 SNEGSKA come from the germline V gene (reference sequence). The CDR3 region is CSAGTSGRAYNEQFF. The CDR3 DNA reads as TGCAGTGCAGGGACTAGCGGGAGGGCCTACAATGAGCAGTTCTTC.

V gene TRBV10-3 combines with J gene TRBJ1-2; D possibly corresponds to TRBD1 (5 bases). The ends were cut back, 10 bases at V and 4 bases at J, with 19 bases in the middle. The germline CDR1 and CDR2 sequences are ENHRY and SYGVKD. The CDR3 totals 14 residues. CDR3 residues: CASLGTGGSYGYTF. CDR3 nucleotide sequence: TGTGCCAGCTTGGGGACGGGCGGGAGCTATGGCTACACCTTC.

This clonotype was seen ten or more times. The chain combines TRBV5-1 with TRBJ2-3; TRBD1 is a possible D gene (7 bases). Germline V gene lookup returns CDR1 SGHRS and CDR2 YFSETQ. The CDR3 is made up of 17 amino acids. V was pared by 3 bases and J by 2 bases, with 19 bases between. CDR3 protein: CASSYLGGTVLTDTQYF. The CDR3 bases are TGCGCCAGCAGCTACCTCGGCGGGACAGTTCTCACAGATACGCAGTATTTT.

The gene calls are TRBV7-9 and TRBJ2-5, with 8 bases lining up with TRBD2. CDR3 size: 16 residues. J gave up 1 base and V 5 bases, and 9 bases lay outside the gene matches. Germline CDR1 SEHNR, CDR2 FQNEAQ (reference sequence). CDR3 amino acids: CASSRGTRNSQETQYF. As DNA, the CDR3 is TGTGCCAGCAGCCGCGGGACTAGAAACTCCCAAGAGACCCAGTACTTC.

The chain combines TRBV5-5 with TRBJ1-3, with D uncertain. V dropped 2 bases and J dropped 0 bases, with 12 bases sitting between them. Germline V gene data show CDR1 as SGHKS and CDR2 as YYEKEE (reference sequence). The CDR3 sequence is 16 residues long. The DNA of the CDR3 is TGTGCCAGCAGCTTAGCAGGCTTACGCTCTGGAAACACCATATATTTT. Translation: CASSLAGLRSGNTIYF.

In the case of this clonotype: One end of the junction varies from germline; a read error may be responsible. The chain employs TRBV12-5 and TRBJ2-2, with 8 bases fitting TRBD2. The CDR3 has 15 amino acids. The germline V gene encodes CDR1 LGHNT and CDR2 FRNRAP. This chain's CDR3 is CASGLPGGNTGELLF. CDR3 DNA: TGTGCTAGTGGTCTACCGGGAGGGAATACCGGGGAGCTGCTTTTT.

The sample holds a few counts of this clonotype. The chain combines TRBV6-5 with TRBJ1-1; D not certain. CDR3 length equals 13 residues. Trimming left V 3 bases short and J 4 bases short, with 9 bases between. Looked up from germline, CDR1 is MNHEY and CDR2 is SVGAGI. The CDR3 region has the DNA TGTGCCAGCAGTTATGTGGGGAGCACTGAAGCTTTCTTT. Amino acids: CASSYVGSTEAFF.

The table lists this clonotype with many counts. The CDR3 DNA reads as TGTGCCAGCAGCTTAGTAGCGGGACTTAGGAATGAGCAGTTCTTC. Its protein product is CASSLVAGLRNEQFF. The chain links TRBV11-2 to TRBJ2-1; TRBD2 agrees at 8 bases. This CDR3 region has 15 residues. In germline, CDR1 is SGHAT, CDR2 FQNNGV. The junction had 6 bases not matched to a gene; V was cut back by 1 base and J by 7 bases.

This clonotype was detected a few times. The CDR3 nucleotides read TGTGCCACCAGTGATGCACAGGCGTACTATGGCTACACCTTC. Protein product: CATSDAQAYYGYTF. The chain employs TRBV24-1 and TRBJ1-2, with a weak D call TRBD1 (5 bases). The V gene lost 3 bases and the J gene lost 3 bases, with 10 bases spanning the gap. The CDR3 runs to 14 residues. CDR1 KGHDR and CDR2 SFDVKD come from the germline V gene.

This clonotype was seen many times. The chain couples TRBV6-1 to TRBJ1-2; 9 bases are a match to TRBD1. Trimming removed 0 bases from V and 2 bases from J; junction bases left unmatched: 10. This CDR3 spans 18 amino acids. CDR1 is MNHNS, CDR2 SASEGT, per germline. CDR3 sequence: CASSEAGPTGGQNYGYTF. In DNA, the CDR3 is TGTGCCAGCAGTGAAGCGGGGCCTACAGGGGGCCAGAACTATGGCTACACCTTC.

At least ten counts were recorded for this clonotype. Relative to the germline gene, one junction end is altered; a read error may explain this. This rearrangement joins TRBV6-1 to TRBJ2-1; the match to TRBD1 covers 8 bases. The CDR3 is made up of 13 amino acids. Germline CDR1 is MNHNS and CDR2 is SASEGT. Here the CDR3 DNA reads TGTGCCGGCAGGGGGCTTTATCCTAACGAGCAGTTCTTC. The encoded protein is CAGRGLYPNEQFF.